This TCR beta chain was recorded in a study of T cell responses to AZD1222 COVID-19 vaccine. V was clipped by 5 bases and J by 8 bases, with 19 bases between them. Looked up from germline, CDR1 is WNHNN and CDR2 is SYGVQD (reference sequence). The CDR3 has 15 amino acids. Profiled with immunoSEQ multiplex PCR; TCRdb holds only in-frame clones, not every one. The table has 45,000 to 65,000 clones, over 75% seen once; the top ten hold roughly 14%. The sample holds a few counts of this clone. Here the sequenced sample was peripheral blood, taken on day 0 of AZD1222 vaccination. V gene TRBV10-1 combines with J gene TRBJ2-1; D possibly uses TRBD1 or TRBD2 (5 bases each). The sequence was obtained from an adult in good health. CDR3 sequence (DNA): TGCGCCAGCAGTAAACGGGACCTGGGTATCCATGAGCAGTTCTTC. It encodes CASSKRDLGIHEQFF.